These 22 T cell receptor beta chains came from one sample sequenced in a study of shared clonotypes between healthy human individuals. Clones were sequenced by immunoSEQ multiplex PCR, and TCRdb holds only the in-frame ones, with some missing. The profile shows some 2 million clones, about 95% of them singletons. CD8 cells regarded as naive lacked CD45RO, were positively chosen for CCR7, and omitted terminally differentiated effector memory CD45RA+ cells. The sequenced sample consisted of naive CD8+ T cells sorted from blood. These receptors originate from a young man in good health.

The chain has TRBV28 and TRBJ1-4; TRBD1 is a possible D gene (6 bases). Trimming left V 3 bases short and J 2 bases short, with 13 bases between. The CDR3 length is 16 residues. Germline V lookup: CDR1 MDHEN, CDR2 SYDVKM. The CDR3 DNA is TGTGCCAGCAGTTTGGGGGGCGGTGGGACTAATGAAAAACTGTTTTTT. This sequence encodes CASSLGGGGTNEKLFF.

The chain employs TRBV5-8 and TRBJ2-7, with D tentatively TRBD1 or TRBD2 (5 bases each). Trimming took 3 bases from V and 1 from J, leaving 8 bases between them. The CDR3 consists of 13 residues. The germline gives CDR1 SGHTS, CDR2 YDEGEE. CDR3 protein: CASSWDPSYEQYF. DNA for the CDR3: TGTGCCAGCAGCTGGGACCCGTCCTACGAGCAGTACTTC. Variable domain in full (rest from reference TRBV5-8 and TRBJ2-7): EAGVTQSPTHLIKTRGQQATLRCSPISGHTSVYWYQQALGLGLQFLLWYDEGEERNRGNFPPRFSGRQFPNYSSELNVNALELEDSALYLCASSWDPSYEQYFGPGTRLTVT.

The gene calls are TRBV27 and TRBJ2-7, with D uncertain. The germline V gene has CDR1 MNHEY and CDR2 SMNVEV (reference sequence). The CDR3 contains 12 residues. The ends were cut back, 8 bases at V and 2 bases at J, with 10 bases in the middle. The CDR3 region has the DNA TGTGCCAGCCGAGACCAAGCCTACGAGCAGTACTTC. Translation gives CASRDQAYEQYF.

In the case of this clone: Different DNA sequences within this sample yield the same CDR3. J is TRBJ1-1 and V is TRBV27, with D unclear. Germline values: CDR1 MNHEY, CDR2 SMNVEV (reference sequence). V shed 4 bases and J shed 1 base, with 7 bases lying between them. The CDR3 covers 13 residues. The CDR3 bases are TGTGCCAGCAGTTCGGGAGGGAACACTGAAGCTTTCTTT. Its translation: CASSSGGNTEAFF.

This chain links TRBV6-6 with TRBJ2-1, with 7 nucleotides matching TRBD2. The CDR3 totals 15 residues. The V gene's germline CDR1 is MNHNY and CDR2 SVGAGI (reference sequence). Trimming removed 5 bases from V and 0 bases from J; junction bases left unmatched: 4. CDR3 in amino acids: CASSLAESSYNEQFF. The CDR3 DNA follows: TGTGCCAGCAGTCTAGCGGAGAGCTCCTACAATGAGCAGTTCTTC.

In the case of this clone: A junction end diverges from the germline sequence, so it may reflect a read error. V and J are TRBV5-1 and TRBJ2-5; the D gene is possibly TRBD1 (6 bases). In germline, CDR1 is SGHRS, CDR2 YFSETQ. CDR3 length: 14 residues. CDR3 protein: CASSWYQGQGTQYF. CDR3 coding DNA: TGCGCCAGCAGCTGGTACCAGGGACAAGGGACCCAGTACTTC. Filled out from reference TRBV5-1 and TRBJ2-5, the complete variable domain reads KAGVTQTPRYLIKTRGQQVTLSCSPISGHRSVSWYQQTPGQGLQFLFEYFSETQRNKGNFPGRFSGRQFSNSRSEMNVSTLELGDSALYLCASSWYQGQGTQYFGPGTRLLVL.

V gene TRBV6-1 combines with J gene TRBJ1-5, with no clear D. Germline loops: CDR1 MNHNS, CDR2 SASEGT. CDR3 length: 15 residues. The ends were cut back, 5 bases at V and 0 bases at J, with 11 bases in the middle. The CDR3 DNA reads TGTGCCAGCAGTCCCGTTCAATATAGCAATCAGCCCCAGCATTTT. This codes for CASSPVQYSNQPQHF.

V usage is TRBV4-1 and J usage is TRBJ2-1, with D perhaps TRBD1 or TRBD2 (5 bases each). Germline V gene lookup returns CDR1 MGHRA and CDR2 YSYEKL. The CDR3 consists of 18 residues. Trimming stripped 0 bases from V and 7 bases from J, with 22 bases between. Written as DNA, the CDR3 is TGCGCCAGCAGCCAAGAACGACCAGGACAACCGAGGGGTAATGAGCAGTTCTTC. Protein sequence: CASSQERPGQPRGNEQFF.

Concerning this clone itself: Distinct nucleotide sequences in the sample also encode this CDR3. This chain joins TRBV5-4 and TRBJ1-4; TRBD1 might be the D (5 bases). The CDR3 sequence is 12 residues long. Germline CDR1 SGHNT, CDR2 YYREEE (reference sequence). Trimming pared 1 base from V and 8 bases from J, leaving 6 bases between. The CDR3 region is CASSLWGEKLFF. The CDR3 coding sequence is TGTGCCAGCAGCTTGTGGGGCGAAAAACTGTTTTTT.

This chain links TRBV5-6 with TRBJ1-6; 7 bases line up with TRBD1. Germline V gives CDR1 SGHDT, CDR2 YYEEEE. The CDR3 sequence is 18 residues long. Germline trimming cut 1 base from V and 0 bases from J; bases unmatched to any gene: 7. DNA of the CDR3: TGTGCCAGCAGCTTGTCCCTGGACAGGAACTCCTATAATTCACCCCTCCACTTT. It codes for CASSLSLDRNSYNSPLHF.

The sample holds one count of this clone. The sample carries other DNA sequences with the same CDR3. The rearrangement links TRBV27 to TRBJ2-7; the D is unclear. The V end lost 4 bases, the J end lost 0 bases, and 7 bases lay between the germline ends. The CDR3 extends over 13 amino acids. Per germline, CDR1 MNHEY and CDR2 SMNVEV (reference sequence). The CDR3 region is CASSYRVSYEQYF. The CDR3 nucleotides read TGTGCCAGCAGTTACCGGGTCTCCTACGAGCAGTACTTC.

This chain joins TRBV7-9 and TRBJ1-1; TRBD1 matches at 7 bases. The germline gives CDR1 SEHNR, CDR2 FQNEAQ (reference sequence). V lost 4 bases to trimming and J lost 5 bases; unmatched junction nucleotides: 7. The CDR3 is 14 amino acids. The CDR3 bases are TGTGCCAGCAGCTCCCCTGACAGGGCTACTGAAGCTTTCTTT. Protein product: CASSSPDRATEAFF.

The V and J genes are TRBV9 and TRBJ2-3, with D hard to call. CDR1 is SGDLS and CDR2 is YYNGEE in the germline V gene. V was clipped by 0 bases and J by 2 bases, with 7 bases between them. This CDR3 spans 14 amino acids. The CDR3 here is CASSVEQVTDTQYF. In DNA form, the CDR3 reads TGTGCCAGCAGCGTAGAACAAGTCACAGATACGCAGTATTTT.

This clone was picked up a small number of times. In nucleotides, the CDR3 is TGCAGTGGATATACAGATACGCAGTATTTT. Translation gives CSGYTDTQYF. The V and J genes are TRBV20-1 and TRBJ2-3; D is unresolved. The CDR3 totals 10 residues. Trimming stripped 7 bases from V and 3 bases from J, with 5 bases between. The germline V gene has CDR1 DFQATT and CDR2 SNEGSKA (reference sequence).

The rearrangement links TRBV5-6 to TRBJ2-7; D remains ambiguous. The CDR3 is 11 amino acids. V dropped 6 bases and J dropped 4 bases, with 8 bases sitting between them. The germline V gene encodes CDR1 SGHDT and CDR2 YYEEEE. The CDR3 bases are TGTGCCAGCACAAAGGGTTACGAGCAGTACTTC. Its protein is CASTKGYEQYF. Supplemented by reference TRBV5-6 and TRBJ2-7, the full variable domain reads DAGVTQSPTHLIKTRGQQVTLRCSPKSGHDTVSWYQQALGQGPQFIFQYYEEEERQRGNFPDRFSGHQFPNYSSELNVNALLLGDSALYLCASTKGYEQYFGPGTRLTVT.

To note about this clone: Compared with germline, one end of the junction differs, possibly owing to a read error. This chain joins TRBV7-6 and TRBJ2-5; 7 bases map to TRBD1. The CDR3 totals 14 residues. Germline V CDR1 and CDR2: SGHVS, FNYEAQ. CDR3 loop: CATSEGGLMETQYF. In DNA, the CDR3 is TGTGCCACCAGCGAAGGGGGCTTAATGGAGACCCAGTACTTC.

The chain carries TRBV14 and TRBJ1-1; 8 nucleotides agree with TRBD1. Germline V gene sequence: CDR1 SGHDN, CDR2 FVKESK. The trim removed 5 bases at V and 1 base at J, leaving 3 bases unmatched. The CDR3 sequence is 14 residues long. Here the CDR3 DNA reads TGTGCCAGCAGCTGGACAGGGACGAACACTGAAGCTTTCTTT. This translates into CASSWTGTNTEAFF.

This clone has a handful of counts. This sequence joins TRBV6-6 and TRBJ1-4; D perhaps matches TRBD1 (6 bases). Trimming cost V 10 bases and J 1 base, with 19 bases left between them. Germline loops: CDR1 MNHNY, CDR2 SVGAGI (reference sequence). The CDR3 is 16 amino acids. CDR3 protein: CATPIGGGLTNEKLFF. CDR3 nucleotide sequence: TGTGCCACTCCGATTGGGGGCGGGCTAACTAATGAAAAACTGTTTTTT.

The chain is built from TRBV5-1 and TRBJ2-5; D may be TRBD1 or TRBD2 (5 bases each). The CDR3 totals 15 residues. Germline V lookup: CDR1 SGHRS, CDR2 YFSETQ. Between the trimmed V and J ends, which lost 2 bases and 2 bases, there was a span of 13 bases. The CDR3 here is CASSFHPGPQETQYF. CDR3 nucleotide sequence: TGCGCCAGCAGCTTTCACCCGGGGCCGCAAGAGACCCAGTACTTC. Full variable domain (rest looked up from reference TRBV5-1 and TRBJ2-5): KAGVTQTPRYLIKTRGQQVTLSCSPISGHRSVSWYQQTPGQGLQFLFEYFSETQRNKGNFPGRFSGRQFSNSRSEMNVSTLELGDSALYLCASSFHPGPQETQYFGPGTRLLVL.

The V call is TRBV5-4, the J call TRBJ2-3; TRBD2 matches at 16 bases. The V and J ends lost 3 bases and 2 bases, in that order; junction bases with no gene match: 9. CDR3 length: 19 amino acids. Germline-derived CDR1 and CDR2 are SGHNT and YYREEE (reference sequence). CDR3 in DNA: TGTGCCAGCAGCTCGCTCCCGGGACTAGCGGGGGGGGACACAGATACGCAGTATTTT. Translated, it gives CASSSLPGLAGGDTDTQYF. The variable domain in full, with the rest retrieved from reference TRBV5-4 and TRBJ2-3, is ETGVTQSPTHLIKTRGQQVTLRCSSQSGHNTVSWYQQALGQGPQFIFQYYREEENGRGNFPPRFSGLQFPNYSSELNVNALELDDSALYLCASSSLPGLAGGDTDTQYFGPGTRLTVL.

The chain uses TRBV27 and TRBJ2-7; 7 bases are a match to TRBD2. Germline V gives CDR1 MNHEY, CDR2 SMNVEV (reference sequence). The CDR3 runs 15 residues. V shed 7 bases and J 0 bases; nucleotides not matched to a gene: 9. The CDR3: CASKIYGGSSYEQYF. CDR3 nucleotides: TGTGCCAGCAAGATTTACGGGGGGAGCTCCTACGAGCAGTACTTC.

The chain links TRBV29-1 to TRBJ2-1; TRBD2 matches 13 bases. CDR1 and CDR2 (germline): SQVTM, ANQGSEA. With 8 bases clipped from V and 4 bases from J, the junction kept 8 bases outside the gene matches. The CDR3 consists of 15 residues. CDR3 amino acids: CSSGLAGSSYNEQFF. CDR3 sequence (DNA): TGCAGCTCGGGACTAGCGGGAAGTTCTTACAATGAGCAGTTCTTC.